The 8 T cell receptor beta chains listed next were all sequenced from one sample in a study of regulatory T cells in long-lasting Graves disease. Regarding time point: persistent/refractory GD, antithyroid drugs over 5 years with positive TRAb. Generation of the TCR library employed RNA extracted from PBMCs. Assembly of TCR beta libraries relied on iRepertoire HTBI primers together with Arm-PCR of CDR3 regions. MiXCR was run by TCRdb on the multiplex PCR reads, yielding one entry per CDR3 protein. Of roughly 300,000 distinct CDR3 sequences in the sample, roughly a fifth were seen once. This specimen was peripheral blood mononuclear cells (PBMCs), taken when the disease was refractory, from a patient treated with antithyroid drugs. The receptors were gathered from a female donor with Graves disease.

The chain is built from TRBV13 and TRBJ2-7; the D gene is possibly TRBD1 (6 bases). This CDR3 has 15 residues. Trimming shortened V by 1 base and J by 4 bases, and 14 bases separated the two germline ends. Germline CDR1 reads PRHDT; CDR2 reads FYEKMQ (reference sequence). CDR3 DNA: TGTGCCAGCAGCTTAGCTTCTAGGGGGTGGTACGAGCAGTACTTC. It encodes CASSLASRGWYEQYF. Based on the CDR3 plus reference TRBV13 and TRBJ2-7, the full variable domain is AAGVIQSPRHLIKEKRETATLKCYPIPRHDTVYWYQQGPGQDPQFLISFYEKMQSDKGSIPDRFSAQQFSDYHSELNMSSLELGDSALYFCASSLASRGWYEQYFGPGTRLTVT.

This clonotype was picked up many times. This chain joins TRBV11-1 and TRBJ1-2, with D tentatively TRBD1 (5 bases). The germline V and J ends were trimmed by 3 bases and 4 bases, with 9 bases remaining between them. This CDR3 contains 13 residues. Germline V gene data show CDR1 as SGHAT and CDR2 as FQDESV (reference sequence). This chain's CDR3 is CASSFGGSYGYTF. The CDR3 nucleotides are TGTGCCAGCAGCTTCGGGGGGAGCTATGGCTACACCTTC.

V usage is TRBV7-8 and J usage is TRBJ2-2; no definite D call. Germline-derived CDR1 and CDR2 are SGHVS and FQNEAQ. V lost 5 bases to trimming and J lost 3 bases, with 13 bases between them. The CDR3 covers 15 residues. CDR3: CASSDRYGYTGELFF. The CDR3 DNA reads TGTGCCAGCAGCGACCGTTATGGGTACACCGGGGAGCTGTTTTTT.

This clonotype was picked up a small number of times. The chain joins TRBV11-3 to TRBJ1-1, with D unresolved. CDR1 and CDR2 (germline): SGHNT, YENEEA. The CDR3 is 15 amino acids. Trimming removed 1 base from V and 2 bases from J, with 11 bases in between. The CDR3: CASSLGARRNTEAFF. Written as DNA, the CDR3 is TGTGCCAGCAGCTTAGGGGCAAGGAGAAACACTGAAGCTTTCTTT.

In its sample, this clonotype was seen once. V and J are TRBV3-1 and TRBJ1-1; D might be TRBD1 (6 bases). CDR3 size: 14 residues. Germline V gives CDR1 LGHDT, CDR2 YNNKEL (reference sequence). The V end was cut by 4 bases, the J end by 11 bases, with 20 bases between. CDR3 nucleotides: TGTGCCAGCAGCCCCACAGGGATCTCGCCCGGGGCTTTCTTT. Translation: CASSPTGISPGAFF.

This clonotype was recorded at least ten times. The V gene is TRBV12-3 or TRBV12-4, the J gene TRBJ1-1, with D maybe TRBD1 (6 bases). The CDR3 is 14 amino acids. V lost 6 bases to trimming and J lost 8 bases, with 19 bases between them. The CDR3 is CASSPEQGWSEAFF. Here the CDR3 DNA reads TGTGCCAGCAGCCCCGAACAGGGTTGGTCGGAAGCTTTCTTT.

The table lists this clonotype with a few counts. The genes are TRBV7-2 and TRBJ1-5; 7 positions match TRBD1. This CDR3 has 17 amino acids. The V gene end was trimmed by 1 base and the J gene end by 4 bases; junction bases not matched to a gene: 10. Germline CDR1 SGHTA, CDR2 FQGNSA. The CDR3 loop is CASSLVGRAGGNQPQHF. DNA of the CDR3: TGTGCCAGCAGCTTAGTGGGGCGGGCAGGGGGGAATCAGCCCCAGCATTTT.

V usage is TRBV19 and J usage is TRBJ1-3; weak D call: TRBD1 (5 bases). Trimming shortened V by 5 bases and J by 2 bases, and 10 bases separated the two germline ends. Per the germline V gene, CDR1 is LNHDA and CDR2 is SQIVND (reference sequence). The CDR3 runs 14 residues. The CDR3 nucleotides are TGTGCCAGTAGTGCCGGACAAGCTGGAAACACCATATATTTT. It codes for CASSAGQAGNTIYF.